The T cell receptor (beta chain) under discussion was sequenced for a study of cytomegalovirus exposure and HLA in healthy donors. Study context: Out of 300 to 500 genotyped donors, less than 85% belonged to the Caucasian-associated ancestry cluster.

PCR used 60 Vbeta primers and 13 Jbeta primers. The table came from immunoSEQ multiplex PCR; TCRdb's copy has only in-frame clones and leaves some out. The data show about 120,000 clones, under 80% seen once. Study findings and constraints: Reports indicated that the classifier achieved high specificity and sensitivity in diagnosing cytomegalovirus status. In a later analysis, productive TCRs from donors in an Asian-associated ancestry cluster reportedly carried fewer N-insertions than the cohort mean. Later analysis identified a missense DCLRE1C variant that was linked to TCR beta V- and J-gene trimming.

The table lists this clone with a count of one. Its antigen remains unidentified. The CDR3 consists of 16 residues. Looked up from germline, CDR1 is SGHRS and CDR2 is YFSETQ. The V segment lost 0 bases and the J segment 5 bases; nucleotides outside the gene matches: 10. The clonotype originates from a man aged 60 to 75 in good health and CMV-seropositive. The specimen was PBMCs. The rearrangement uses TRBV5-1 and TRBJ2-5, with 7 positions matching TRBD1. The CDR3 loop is CASSLVVTGLGETQYF. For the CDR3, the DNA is TGCGCCAGCAGCTTGGTGGTGACAGGGCTTGGGGAGACCCAGTACTTC.